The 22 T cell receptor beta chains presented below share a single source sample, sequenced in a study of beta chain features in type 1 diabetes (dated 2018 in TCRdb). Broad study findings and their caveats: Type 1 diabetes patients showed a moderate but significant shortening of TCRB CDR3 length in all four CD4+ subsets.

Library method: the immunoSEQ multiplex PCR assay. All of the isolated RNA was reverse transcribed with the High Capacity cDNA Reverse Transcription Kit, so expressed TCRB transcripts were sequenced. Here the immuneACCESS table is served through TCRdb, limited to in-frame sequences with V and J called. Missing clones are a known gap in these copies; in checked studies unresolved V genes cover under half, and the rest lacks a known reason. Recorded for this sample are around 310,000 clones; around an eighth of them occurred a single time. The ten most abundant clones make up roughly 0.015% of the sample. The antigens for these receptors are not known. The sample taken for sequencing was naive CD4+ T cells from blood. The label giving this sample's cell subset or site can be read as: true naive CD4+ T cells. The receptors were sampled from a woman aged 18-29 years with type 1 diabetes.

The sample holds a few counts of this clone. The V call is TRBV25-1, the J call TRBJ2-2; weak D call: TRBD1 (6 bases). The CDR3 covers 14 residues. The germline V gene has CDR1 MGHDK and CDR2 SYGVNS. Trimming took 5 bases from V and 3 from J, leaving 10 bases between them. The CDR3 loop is CASSRPGDTGELFF. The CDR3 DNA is TGTGCCAGCAGTAGGCCAGGGGACACCGGGGAGCTGTTTTTT.

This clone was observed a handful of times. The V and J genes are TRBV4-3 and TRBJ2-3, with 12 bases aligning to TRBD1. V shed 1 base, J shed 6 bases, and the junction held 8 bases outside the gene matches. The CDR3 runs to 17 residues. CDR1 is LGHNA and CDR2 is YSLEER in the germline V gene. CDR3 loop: CASSQGSGTGGLDTQYF. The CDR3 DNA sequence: TGCGCCAGCAGCCAAGGATCCGGGACAGGGGGCCTTGATACGCAGTATTTT.

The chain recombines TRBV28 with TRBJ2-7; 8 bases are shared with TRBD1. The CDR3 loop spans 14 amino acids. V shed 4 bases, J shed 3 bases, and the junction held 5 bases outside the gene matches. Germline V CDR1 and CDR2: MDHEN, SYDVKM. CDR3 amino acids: CASSSGQGLYEQYF. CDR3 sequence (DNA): TGTGCCAGCAGTTCCGGACAGGGACTCTACGAGCAGTACTTC.

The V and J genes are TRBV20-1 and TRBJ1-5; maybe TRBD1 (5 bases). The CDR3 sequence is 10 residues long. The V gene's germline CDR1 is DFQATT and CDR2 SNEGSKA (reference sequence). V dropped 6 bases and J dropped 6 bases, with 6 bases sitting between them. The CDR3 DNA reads TGCAGTGCCGGGGGTCAGCCCCAGCATTTT. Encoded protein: CSAGGQPQHF.

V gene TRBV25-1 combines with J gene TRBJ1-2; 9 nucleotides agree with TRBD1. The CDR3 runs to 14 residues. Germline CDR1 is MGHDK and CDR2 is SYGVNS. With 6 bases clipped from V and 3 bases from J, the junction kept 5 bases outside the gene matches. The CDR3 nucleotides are TGTGCCAGCAGAGGGACAGGGAAGGACTATGGCTACACCTTC. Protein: CASRGTGKDYGYTF.

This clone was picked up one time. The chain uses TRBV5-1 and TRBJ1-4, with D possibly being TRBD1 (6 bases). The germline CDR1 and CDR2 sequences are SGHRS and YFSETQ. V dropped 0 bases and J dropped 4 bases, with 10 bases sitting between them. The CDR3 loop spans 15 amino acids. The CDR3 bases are TGCGCCAGCAGCTTGGGACAGGCGAATAATGAAAAACTGTTTTTT. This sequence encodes CASSLGQANNEKLFF. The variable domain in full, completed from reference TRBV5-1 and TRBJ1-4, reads KAGVTQTPRYLIKTRGQQVTLSCSPISGHRSVSWYQQTPGQGLQFLFEYFSETQRNKGNFPGRFSGRQFSNSRSEMNVSTLELGDSALYLCASSLGQANNEKLFFGSGTQLSVL.

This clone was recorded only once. The CDR3 sequence: CASTPDPGIPEAFF. Here the CDR3 DNA reads TGTGCCAGCACCCCGGACCCGGGGATCCCTGAAGCTTTCTTT. This chain uses TRBV7-2 with TRBJ1-1; D uncertain. The CDR3 spans 14 residues. Trimming stripped 7 bases from V and 6 bases from J, with 18 bases between. Germline lookup yields CDR1 SGHTA and CDR2 FQGNSA.

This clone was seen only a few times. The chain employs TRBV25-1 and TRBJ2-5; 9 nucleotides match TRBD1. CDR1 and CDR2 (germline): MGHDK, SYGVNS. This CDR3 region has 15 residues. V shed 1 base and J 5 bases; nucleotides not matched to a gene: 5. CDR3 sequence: CASSEFSGTGETQYF. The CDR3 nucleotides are TGTGCCAGCAGTGAATTCTCCGGGACAGGGGAGACCCAGTACTTC.

The DNA of the CDR3 is TGTGCCAGCAGCCTCCGGGGAGAAGCTTTCTTT. This translates into CASSLRGEAFF. The chain has TRBV6-5 and TRBJ1-1; D unclear. This CDR3 comprises 11 residues. Trimming took off 6 bases at V and 8 bases at J, with 10 bases between the two ends. The germline gives CDR1 MNHEY, CDR2 SVGAGI.

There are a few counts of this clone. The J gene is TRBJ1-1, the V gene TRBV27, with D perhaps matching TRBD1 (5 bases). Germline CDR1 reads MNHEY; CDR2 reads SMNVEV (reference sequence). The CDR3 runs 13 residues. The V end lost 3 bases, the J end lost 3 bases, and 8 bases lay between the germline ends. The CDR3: CASSFEGDTEAFF. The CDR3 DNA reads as TGTGCCAGCAGTTTCGAAGGGGACACTGAAGCTTTCTTT.

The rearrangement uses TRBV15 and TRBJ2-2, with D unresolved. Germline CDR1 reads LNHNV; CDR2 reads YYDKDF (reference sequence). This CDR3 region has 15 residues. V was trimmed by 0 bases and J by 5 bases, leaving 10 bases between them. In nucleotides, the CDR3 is TGTGCCACCAGCAGAGATTCATCACGGACCGGGGAGCTGTTTTTT. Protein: CATSRDSSRTGELFF. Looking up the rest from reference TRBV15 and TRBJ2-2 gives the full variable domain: DAMVIQNPRYQVTQFGKPVTLSCSQTLNHNVMYWYQQKSSQAPKLLFHYYDKDFNNEADTPDNFQSRRPNTSFCFLDIRSPGLGDTAMYLCATSRDSSRTGELFFGEGSRLTVL.

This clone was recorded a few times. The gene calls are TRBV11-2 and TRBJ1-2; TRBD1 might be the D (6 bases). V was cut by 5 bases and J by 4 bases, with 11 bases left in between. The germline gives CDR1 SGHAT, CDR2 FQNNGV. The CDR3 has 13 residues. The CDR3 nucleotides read TGTGCCAGCAGCCTCGACAGGATCTATGGCTACACCTTC. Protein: CASSLDRIYGYTF.

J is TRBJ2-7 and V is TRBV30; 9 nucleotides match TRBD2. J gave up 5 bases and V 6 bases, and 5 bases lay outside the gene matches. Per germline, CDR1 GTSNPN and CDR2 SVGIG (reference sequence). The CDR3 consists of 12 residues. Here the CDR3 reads CACGLAIHEQYF. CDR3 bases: TGTGCCTGCGGACTAGCGATCCACGAGCAGTACTTC.

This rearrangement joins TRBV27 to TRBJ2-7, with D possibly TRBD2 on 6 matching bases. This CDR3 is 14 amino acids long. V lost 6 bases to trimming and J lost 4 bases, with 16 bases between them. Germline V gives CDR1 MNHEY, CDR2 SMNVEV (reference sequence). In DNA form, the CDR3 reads TGTGCCAGCAGCCACGGGAATGGGGGGTACGAGCAGTACTTC. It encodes CASSHGNGGYEQYF.

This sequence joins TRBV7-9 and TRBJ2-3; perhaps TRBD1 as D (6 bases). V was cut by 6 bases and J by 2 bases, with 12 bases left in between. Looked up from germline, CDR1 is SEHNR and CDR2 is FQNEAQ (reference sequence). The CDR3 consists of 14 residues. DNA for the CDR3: TGTGCCAGCAGTTACAGGGTTACCACAGATACGCAGTATTTT. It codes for CASSYRVTTDTQYF.

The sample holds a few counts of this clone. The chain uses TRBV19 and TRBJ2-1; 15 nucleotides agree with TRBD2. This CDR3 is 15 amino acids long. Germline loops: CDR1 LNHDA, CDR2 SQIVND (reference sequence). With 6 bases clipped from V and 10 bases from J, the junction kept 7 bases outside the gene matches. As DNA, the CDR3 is TGTGCCAGTAGGGGTGGTGGGACTAGCGGGAGGGAGCAGTTCTTC. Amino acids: CASRGGGTSGREQFF.

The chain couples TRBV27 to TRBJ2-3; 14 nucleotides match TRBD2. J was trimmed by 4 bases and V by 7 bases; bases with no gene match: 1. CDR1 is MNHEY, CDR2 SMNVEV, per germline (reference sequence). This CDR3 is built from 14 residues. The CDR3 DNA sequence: TGTGCCAGCAAGGGACTAGCGGGAGCAGATACGCAGTATTTT. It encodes CASKGLAGADTQYF.

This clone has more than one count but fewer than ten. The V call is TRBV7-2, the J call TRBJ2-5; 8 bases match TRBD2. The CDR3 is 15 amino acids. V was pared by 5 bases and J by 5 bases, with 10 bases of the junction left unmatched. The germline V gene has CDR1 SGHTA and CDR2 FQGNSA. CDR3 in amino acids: CASSPWAGGMETQYF. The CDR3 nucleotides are TGTGCCAGCAGCCCATGGGCGGGGGGAATGGAGACCCAGTACTTC.

The DNA of the CDR3 is TGCGCCAGCAGCTTGGGATCTAGGGGGCCCTACAATGAGCAGTTCTTC. This codes for CASSLGSRGPYNEQFF. This chain links TRBV5-1 with TRBJ2-1; the match to TRBD1 covers 7 bases. The ends lost 0 bases at V and 2 bases at J; junction bases unmatched: 5. The CDR3 length is 16 residues. Germline assignment: CDR1 SGHRS and CDR2 YFSETQ.

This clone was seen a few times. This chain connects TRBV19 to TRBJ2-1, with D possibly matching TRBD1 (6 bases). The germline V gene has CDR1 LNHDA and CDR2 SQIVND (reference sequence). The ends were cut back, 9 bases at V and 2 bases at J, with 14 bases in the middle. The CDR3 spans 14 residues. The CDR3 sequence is CASSTGSPYNEQFF. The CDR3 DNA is TGTGCCAGCTCTACAGGGAGCCCCTACAATGAGCAGTTCTTC.

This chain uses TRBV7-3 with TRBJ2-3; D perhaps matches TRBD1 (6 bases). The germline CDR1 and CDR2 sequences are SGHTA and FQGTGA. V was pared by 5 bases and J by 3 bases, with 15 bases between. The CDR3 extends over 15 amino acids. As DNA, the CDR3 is TGTGCCAGCAGCGCCGCAGGGGCGGAAACAGATACGCAGTATTTT. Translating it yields CASSAAGAETDTQYF.

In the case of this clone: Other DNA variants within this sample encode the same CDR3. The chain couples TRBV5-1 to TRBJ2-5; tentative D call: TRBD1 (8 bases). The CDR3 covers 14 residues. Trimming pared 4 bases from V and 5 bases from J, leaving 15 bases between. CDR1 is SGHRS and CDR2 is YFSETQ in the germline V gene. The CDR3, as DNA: TGCGCCAGCAGCCCTACAGGGGGGGAGGAGACCCAGTACTTC. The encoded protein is CASSPTGGEETQYF.